This T cell receptor (beta chain) was obtained from a study of cytomegalovirus exposure and HLA in healthy donors. V shed 1 base and J shed 3 bases, with 10 bases lying between them. In germline, CDR1 is MDHEN, CDR2 SYDVKM. The CDR3 loop spans 14 amino acids. The study, taken as a whole, reports: A missense variant in DCLRE1C was later tied to TCR beta V- and J-gene trimming. Per published accounts, TCR beta sequences correctly predicted the HLA-A and HLA-B alleles of most subjects. Some TCR beta chains (over 150 of them) were listed as cytomegalovirus-associated. A later analysis found TCR association rates differed by HLA locus, highest for DRB1 and lowest for HLA-C.

Comments on this clone: Its antigen is not known.

The PCR ran on 60 Vbeta and 13 Jbeta primers. The protocol was immunoSEQ multiplex PCR, while the TCRdb copy is restricted to in-frame clones and leaves out a portion. The sample table includes 70,000 or so clones. The receptor's source is a female donor in good health and CMV-seropositive. V gene TRBV28 combines with J gene TRBJ2-7, with TRBD2 as a possible D gene (5 bases). The sequenced sample was PBMCs. The DNA for the CDR3 is TGTGCCAGCAGTTTATACGACCGGGACTACGAGCAGTACTTC. This encodes CASSLYDRDYEQYF.